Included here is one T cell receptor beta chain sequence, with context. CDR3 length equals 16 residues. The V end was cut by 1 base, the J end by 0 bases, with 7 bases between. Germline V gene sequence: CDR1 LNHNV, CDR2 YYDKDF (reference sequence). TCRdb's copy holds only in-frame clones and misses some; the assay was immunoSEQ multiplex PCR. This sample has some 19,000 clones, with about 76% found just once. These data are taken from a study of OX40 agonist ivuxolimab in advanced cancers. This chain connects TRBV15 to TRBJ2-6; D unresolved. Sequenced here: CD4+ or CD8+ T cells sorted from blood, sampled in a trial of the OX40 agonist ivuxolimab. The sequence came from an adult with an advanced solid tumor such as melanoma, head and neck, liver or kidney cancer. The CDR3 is CATSRAGFSGANVLTF. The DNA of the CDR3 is TGTGCCACCAGCAGAGCCGGGTTCTCTGGGGCCAACGTCCTGACTTTC.